A selection of T cell receptor beta chains follows, all from one sample in a study of T cells in Graves' hyperthyroidism and ophthalmopathy. TCRdb ran MiXCR on the multiplex PCR reads and lists one entry per CDR3 protein. This sample has approximately 400,000 distinct CDR3 sequences, with 15% to 19% found just once. The sample consisted of blood. Receptor source: a young woman with Graves' hyperthyroidism. Both conserved end residues are part of each CDR3. The order of the fields is clone size, D gene, V gene, J gene, CDR3 DNA, CDR3 protein. The D gene is left open where the match is weak. Some rows mark clone size as missing; the rest say once, few, many or name a class of expanded clone.

>once|TRBD2|TRBV15|TRBJ2-7
TGTGCCACCAGCAGAGATCTAGCGGACCTTTACGAGCAGTACTTC
CATSRDLADLYEQYF
>NA|NA|TRBV24-1|TRBJ2-2
TGTGCCACCAGTAGCGGTATTTACACCGGGGAGCTGTTTTTT
CATSSGIYTGELFF
>many|NA|TRBV20-1|TRBJ2-1
TGCAGTGCCCGCGGGGCGGGTGGAAATGAGCAGTTCTTC
CSARGAGGNEQFF
>NA|NA|TRBV28|TRBJ2-1
TGTGCCAGCAGTTTCGGCGGAGTAAACAATGAGCAGTTCTTC
CASSFGGVNNEQFF
>many|NA|TRBV3-1|TRBJ2-1
TGTGCCAGCAGCCAAGATAGCGGTAGCTCCTACAATGAGCAGTTCTTC
CASSQDSGSSYNEQFF
>NA|TRBD1|TRBV7-8|TRBJ1-2
TGTGCCAGCAGCTTAAGGGCTGTCGGACAGGGGGCCGGTGGCTACACCTTC
CASSLRAVGQGAGGYTF
>many|TRBD2|TRBV6-1|TRBJ2-1
TGTGCCAGCAGCGTAATTCAGGGAGGGCTTTACAATGAGCAGTTCTTC
CASSVIQGGLYNEQFF
>NA|NA|TRBV14|TRBJ1-4
TGTGCCAGCAGCCGAGCAGGGTACGAAAAACTGTTTTTT
CASSRAGYEKLFF
>NA|NA|TRBV19|TRBJ2-1
TGTGCCAGTAACGGTCAGGGGTTGAATGAGCAGTTCTTC
CASNGQGLNEQFF
>few|TRBD1|TRBV11-2|TRBJ1-2
TGTGCCAGCAGCTCGACTCGGACAGGTGGCTACACCTTC
CASSSTRTGGYTF
>many|TRBD1|TRBV6-1|TRBJ1-5
TGTGCCAGCAGTGGTAGACAGGGCGGCAATCAGCCCCAGCATTTT
CASSGRQGGNQPQHF
>many|NA|TRBV2|TRBJ1-5
TGTGCCAGCAGTGCCGTTGGGCAGCTTAGCAATCAGCCCCAGCATTTT
CASSAVGQLSNQPQHF
>many|NA|TRBV11-2|TRBJ1-1
TGTGCCAGCAGCTCGCGACCTTTAAACACTGAAGCTTTCTTT
CASSSRPLNTEAFF
>NA|NA|TRBV7-2|TRBJ2-2
TGTGCCAGCAGCTTAGTAGCCAGCGATCAGCTGTTTTTT
CASSLVASDQLFF
>NA|TRBD1|TRBV6-2/TRBV6-3|TRBJ1-2
TGTGCCAGCAGCTTGACCGGGACAGGGTCTGAAAATGGCTACACCTTC
CASSLTGTGSENGYTF
>many|TRBD1|TRBV12-3/TRBV12-4|TRBJ2-7
TGTGCCAGCAGCAGGACAGGGGGCTCCTACGAGCAGTACTTC
CASSRTGGSYEQYF
>many|NA|TRBV12-3/TRBV12-4|TRBJ1-3
TGTGCCAGCACCTGGGAAAACACCATATATTTT
CASTWENTIYF
>many|TRBD1|TRBV5-1|TRBJ2-5
TGCGCCAGCAGCTTGGTGACAGGGAAAGAGACCCAGTACTTC
CASSLVTGKETQYF
>few|NA|TRBV10-3|TRBJ2-1
TGTGCCATCAGGGACCTCGGAGGGCAGTTCTTC
CAIRDLGGQFF
>NA|NA|TRBV11-2|TRBJ1-3
TGTGGGGTAGGGGTCGGAAACACCATATATTTT
CGVGVGNTIYF
>few|TRBD1|TRBV6-5|TRBJ2-5
TGTGCCAGCAGTTATTCGGGACAGGGCGTGACCCAGTACTTC
CASSYSGQGVTQYF
>NA|NA|TRBV7-9|TRBJ2-7
TGTGCCAGCAGCTTACCGATACAGGGATACGAGCAGTACTTC
CASSLPIQGYEQYF
>many|NA|TRBV6-1|TRBJ2-7
TGTGCCAGCAGTGAACCCATCGGTTTGAGGGATACCTCCTACGAGCAGTACTTC
CASSEPIGLRDTSYEQYF
>NA|TRBD2|TRBV3-1|TRBJ2-7
TGTGCCAGCAGCCGGGCTAGCGGGAGAGAGATCTACGAGCAGTACTTC
CASSRASGREIYEQYF
>many|NA|TRBV28|TRBJ2-1
TGTGCCAGCAGTTTTTGGGACTTAAAAAGCTCCTACAATGAGCAGTTCTTC
CASSFWDLKSSYNEQFF
>few|NA|TRBV9|TRBJ1-3
TGTGCCAGCAGCGTAGGGGACTTCAACACCATATATTTT
CASSVGDFNTIYF
>many|TRBD1|TRBV2|TRBJ2-3
TGTGCCAGCAGTGAAGAGGGGACAGCGAAAGATACGCAGTATTTT
CASSEEGTAKDTQYF
>few|NA|TRBV5-4|TRBJ1-2
TGTGCCAGCAGCTTCGGTTTTCTAGCTAACTATGGCTACACCTTC
CASSFGFLANYGYTF
>NA|NA|TRBV12-3/TRBV12-4|TRBJ1-6
TGTGCCACCCCCGGTCATCCCGGGAGGAAGGCCCTCCACTTT
CATPGHPGRKALHF
>many|NA|TRBV20-1|TRBJ1-5
TGCAGTGCCCCCGGTTGGGGGGAGCCGACGCCCCAGCATTTT
CSAPGWGEPTPQHF
>NA|TRBD2|TRBV7-9|TRBJ2-4
TGTGCCAGCAGCTTAGATGGCGCGGGGGACATTCAGTACTTC
CASSLDGAGDIQYF
>many|NA|TRBV7-8|TRBJ1-2
TGTGCCAGCAGGGGAGAGACAGGAGGCTACACCTTC
CASRGETGGYTF